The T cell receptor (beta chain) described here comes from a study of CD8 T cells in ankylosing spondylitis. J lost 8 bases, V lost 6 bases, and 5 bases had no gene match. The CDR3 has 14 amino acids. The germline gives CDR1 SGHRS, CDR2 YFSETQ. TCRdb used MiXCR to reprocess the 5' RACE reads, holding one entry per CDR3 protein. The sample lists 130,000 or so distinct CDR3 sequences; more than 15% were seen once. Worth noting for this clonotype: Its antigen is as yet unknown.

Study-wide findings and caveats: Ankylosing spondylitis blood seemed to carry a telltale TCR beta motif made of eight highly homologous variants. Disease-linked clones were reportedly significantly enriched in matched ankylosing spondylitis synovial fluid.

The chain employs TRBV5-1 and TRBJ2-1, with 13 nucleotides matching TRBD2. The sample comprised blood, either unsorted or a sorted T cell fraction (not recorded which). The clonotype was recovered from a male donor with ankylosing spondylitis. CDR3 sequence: CASTGTSGTHEQFF. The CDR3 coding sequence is TGCGCCAGCACTGGGACTAGCGGGACCCATGAGCAGTTCTTC.